A selection of T cell receptor beta chains follows, all from one sample in a study of graft-versus-host responses after intestinal transplantation. These receptors lack a known antigen. TCRdb's copy holds only in-frame clones and misses some; the assay was immunoSEQ multiplex PCR. The sample lists tens of thousands of clones, roughly four fifths occurring once. This specimen consisted of unstimulated CD8+ T cells sorted from spleen or lymph node cells, obtained before intestinal transplant. The source of these receptors is a human donor who received an intestinal transplant. The CDR3 runs from the conserved cysteine through the conserved F or W. A D gene is named only where the DNA matches it firmly. Size is omitted from some rows. Given values are once, few, many or a class for expanded clones.

d_gene: -
j_gene: TRBJ1-2
v_gene: TRBV30
len: 17
abundance: -
CDR3aa: CAWSVRRDTRPLYGYTF
CDR3nt: TGTGCCTGGAGTGTACGACGGGACACCCGACCGTTGTATGGCTACACCTTC

d_gene: -
j_gene: TRBJ1-2
v_gene: TRBV9
len: 14
abundance: -
CDR3aa: CASSVDGGNYGYTF
CDR3nt: TGTGCCAGCAGCGTAGACGGGGGGAACTATGGCTACACCTTC

d_gene: TRBD1
j_gene: TRBJ1-6
v_gene: TRBV7-2
len: 15
abundance: -
CDR3aa: CASSLGGTAYSPLHF
CDR3nt: TGTGCCAGCAGCTTAGGTGGGACAGCTTATTCACCCCTCCACTTT

d_gene: -
j_gene: TRBJ2-1
v_gene: TRBV9
len: 17
abundance: -
CDR3aa: CASSPQGPGAVHNEQFF
CDR3nt: TGTGCCAGCAGCCCCCAAGGGCCCGGTGCTGTGCACAATGAGCAGTTCTTC

d_gene: -
j_gene: TRBJ1-2
v_gene: TRBV19
len: 15
abundance: -
CDR3aa: CARKTPGGAYRGYTF
CDR3nt: TGTGCCAGAAAAACCCCTGGGGGCGCTTATAGGGGCTACACCTTC

d_gene: -
j_gene: TRBJ2-1
v_gene: TRBV9
len: 15
abundance: -
CDR3aa: CASSVGGVLGDEQFF
CDR3nt: TGTGCCAGCAGCGTAGGGGGGGTTCTAGGGGATGAGCAGTTCTTC

d_gene: TRBD2
j_gene: TRBJ2-3
v_gene: TRBV28
len: 18
abundance: -
CDR3aa: CASSPTWGLAGATDTQYF
CDR3nt: TGTGCCAGCAGTCCCACGTGGGGTCTAGCGGGAGCTACAGATACGCAGTATTTT

d_gene: TRBD2
j_gene: TRBJ2-1
v_gene: TRBV2
len: 14
abundance: -
CDR3aa: CASITERGADEQFF
CDR3nt: TGTGCCAGCATTACCGAGCGGGGGGCCGATGAGCAGTTCTTC

d_gene: TRBD1
j_gene: TRBJ1-4
v_gene: TRBV2
len: 15
abundance: once
CDR3aa: CASSEPQGQYEKLFF
CDR3nt: TGTGCCAGCAGTGAACCCCAGGGACAGTATGAAAAACTGTTTTTT

d_gene: TRBD1
j_gene: TRBJ2-2
v_gene: TRBV30
len: 14
abundance: -
CDR3aa: CAWTATGLIGELFF
CDR3nt: TGTGCCTGGACCGCGACAGGGTTGATCGGGGAGCTGTTTTTT

d_gene: TRBD1
j_gene: TRBJ2-5
v_gene: TRBV4-1
len: 14
abundance: -
CDR3aa: CASSQSGGSETQYF
CDR3nt: TGCGCCAGCAGCCAATCAGGGGGCTCAGAGACCCAGTACTTC

d_gene: -
j_gene: TRBJ2-1
v_gene: TRBV4-1
len: 14
abundance: -
CDR3aa: CASSPGWGYNEQFF
CDR3nt: TGCGCCAGCAGCCCCGGGTGGGGTTACAATGAGCAGTTCTTC

d_gene: TRBD2
j_gene: TRBJ2-1
v_gene: TRBV7-8
len: 16
abundance: -
CDR3aa: CASSLRLAGVYNEQFF
CDR3nt: TGTGCCAGCAGCTTAAGACTAGCGGGAGTCTACAATGAGCAGTTCTTC

d_gene: TRBD2
j_gene: TRBJ2-7
v_gene: TRBV27
len: 18
abundance: -
CDR3aa: CASSSLGTSGGVGYEQYF
CDR3nt: TGTGCCAGCAGTTCACTCGGGACTAGCGGGGGAGTAGGCTACGAGCAGTACTTC

d_gene: -
j_gene: TRBJ2-7
v_gene: TRBV7-6
len: 14
abundance: -
CDR3aa: CASSQWAFSYEQYF
CDR3nt: TGTGCCAGCAGCCAGTGGGCCTTCTCCTACGAGCAGTACTTC

d_gene: -
j_gene: TRBJ1-1
v_gene: TRBV27
len: 14
abundance: -
CDR3aa: CASSLIGANTEAFF
CDR3nt: TGTGCCAGCAGTTTGATAGGCGCGAACACTGAAGCTTTCTTT

d_gene: -
j_gene: TRBJ2-1
v_gene: TRBV5-6
len: 15
abundance: -
CDR3aa: CASSLDREGYNEQFF
CDR3nt: TGTGCCAGCAGCTTGGACAGGGAGGGTTACAATGAGCAGTTCTTC

d_gene: TRBD2
j_gene: TRBJ2-7
v_gene: TRBV2
len: 17
abundance: -
CDR3aa: CASTRVSSQAGAYEQYF
CDR3nt: TGTGCCAGCACTAGGGTTTCCTCTCAAGCGGGAGCCTACGAGCAGTACTTC

d_gene: -
j_gene: TRBJ2-7
v_gene: TRBV9
len: 14
abundance: -
CDR3aa: CASSVATGNYEQYF
CDR3nt: TGTGCCAGCAGCGTAGCTACAGGAAACTACGAGCAGTACTTC

d_gene: TRBD2
j_gene: TRBJ2-7
v_gene: TRBV6-6
len: 14
abundance: -
CDR3aa: CASTSGRAQIEQYF
CDR3nt: TGTGCCAGCACCAGCGGGAGGGCCCAAATCGAGCAGTACTTC

d_gene: TRBD2
j_gene: TRBJ2-1
v_gene: TRBV5-1
len: 15
abundance: once
CDR3aa: CASSLGLAATNEQFF
CDR3nt: TGCGCCAGCAGCTTGGGACTAGCGGCGACCAATGAGCAGTTCTTC

d_gene: -
j_gene: TRBJ2-2
v_gene: TRBV6-1
len: 14
abundance: -
CDR3aa: CASTGYGIAGELFF
CDR3nt: TGTGCCAGCACTGGGTACGGGATCGCCGGGGAGCTGTTTTTT

d_gene: TRBD2
j_gene: TRBJ2-2
v_gene: TRBV4-1
len: 18
abundance: -
CDR3aa: CASSHIGTSGLNTGELFF
CDR3nt: TGCGCCAGCAGCCACATAGGGACTAGCGGACTTAACACCGGGGAGCTGTTTTTT

d_gene: TRBD1
j_gene: TRBJ1-5
v_gene: TRBV2
len: 17
abundance: -
CDR3aa: CASSDRPGQGANQPQHF
CDR3nt: TGTGCCAGCAGCGATAGACCGGGACAGGGTGCCAATCAGCCCCAGCATTTT

d_gene: -
j_gene: TRBJ1-1
v_gene: TRBV28
len: 15
abundance: -
CDR3aa: CASSFYPRGDTEAFF
CDR3nt: TGTGCCAGCAGTTTCTATCCCAGGGGAGACACTGAAGCTTTCTTT

d_gene: -
j_gene: TRBJ1-5
v_gene: TRBV4-2
len: 13
abundance: -
CDR3aa: CASSLRPNQPQHF
CDR3nt: TGTGCCAGCAGCCTTCGTCCAAATCAGCCCCAGCATTTT

d_gene: -
j_gene: TRBJ2-4
v_gene: TRBV15
len: 15
abundance: -
CDR3aa: CATRSTGGRADIQYF
CDR3nt: TGTGCCACCCGCTCAACCGGGGGTAGGGCTGACATTCAGTACTTC

d_gene: TRBD1
j_gene: TRBJ1-2
v_gene: TRBV5-1
len: 15
abundance: -
CDR3aa: CASSGYRQGRDGYTF
CDR3nt: TGCGCCAGCAGTGGGTACCGACAGGGTCGGGATGGCTACACCTTC

d_gene: -
j_gene: TRBJ2-7
v_gene: TRBV6-5
len: 16
abundance: -
CDR3aa: CASSYGSWGDSYEQYF
CDR3nt: TGTGCCAGCAGTTACGGATCGTGGGGTGACTCCTACGAGCAGTACTTC

d_gene: TRBD2
j_gene: TRBJ2-5
v_gene: TRBV5-8
len: 15
abundance: -
CDR3aa: CASSLWTSGRETQYF
CDR3nt: TGTGCCAGCAGCTTATGGACTAGCGGGAGGGAGACCCAGTACTTC

d_gene: -
j_gene: TRBJ2-5
v_gene: TRBV25-1
len: 12
abundance: -
CDR3aa: CASSSGMRTQYF
CDR3nt: TGTGCCAGCAGTTCAGGGATGAGGACCCAGTACTTC

d_gene: TRBD1
j_gene: TRBJ1-3
v_gene: TRBV10-3
len: 16
abundance: few
CDR3aa: CAISEPGTGSGNTIYF
CDR3nt: TGTGCCATCAGTGAACCCGGGACAGGGAGTGGAAACACCATATATTTT